This record covers a single T cell receptor beta chain. Antigen: not known. CTLA-4 blockade using ipilimumab, together with focal radiation, was received by patients with chemo-refractory metastatic non-small-cell lung cancer. Method: immunoSEQ multiplex PCR; TCRdb's copy keeps in-frame clones and lacks some. Of around 40,000 clones listed, about 85% are singletons. This record comes from a study of radiotherapy plus CTLA-4 blockade in lung cancer. About the research overall: Disease control was achieved by roughly 32% of patients, and objective responses by about 17%.

Germline CDR1 is SGHRS and CDR2 is YFSETQ. The CDR3 consists of 14 residues. J gave up 4 bases and V 4 bases, and 8 bases lay outside the gene matches. Study outcomes and limitations: Blood saw expansion of tumor-derived TCR clones after radiotherapy plus ipilimumab. Early blood T cell clone changes and increased post-radiation serum interferon-beta were reportedly the strongest response predictors.

The specimen was peripheral blood, collected from a patient treated with radiotherapy plus ipilimumab. The receptor's source is a human donor with non-small cell lung cancer who had stable disease on radiotherapy plus ipilimumab. The chain uses TRBV5-1 and TRBJ2-7; 7 bases align to TRBD1. CDR3 amino acids: CASSIDRVGYEQYF. For the CDR3, the DNA is TGCGCCAGCAGCATAGACAGGGTCGGGTACGAGCAGTACTTC.